A selection of T cell receptor beta chains follows, all from one sample in a study of blood T cells in healthy people across ages. Using its own MiXCR run on the 5' RACE reads, TCRdb lists one record per CDR3 protein. The sample has 1.5 million or so distinct CDR3 sequences; approximately 40% are singletons. Sequencing was done on a sample of blood. Receptors originate from a woman younger than 30 in good health. Both conserved end residues are part of each CDR3. The D gene is left open where the match is weak.

d_call v_call cdr3_aa
- TRBV25-1 CATTAPAEAFF
TRBD2 TRBV12-3/TRBV12-4 CASSSPRLAERWGGGYNEQYF
- TRBV20-1 CSAIRYQETQYF
- TRBV7-9 CATLALTDTQYF
- TRBV7-9 CASSSPSGFLRVDNEKLFF
- TRBV5-5 CASSFEGVDSLNYGYTF
TRBD2 TRBV20-1 CSARDLAGWYQETQYF
- TRBV20-1 CSARSGQGSNQPQHF
- TRBV10-2 CASSEVGGQNQPQHF
- TRBV7-3 CASSLQGLQNTGELFF
- TRBV7-9 CASSLSTMNTEAFF
- TRBV25-1 CATSLGGPVGEQYF
- TRBV3-1 CASSQEGQPFSYNSPLHF
- TRBV4-1 CASSLGSGRTYEQYF
TRBD1 TRBV12-3/TRBV12-4 CASSLIRGSDTQYF
- TRBV7-2 CASSSEWGHYEQYF
- TRBV7-9 CASNRGSRVEGYTF
- TRBV24-1 CATSAPGSWETQYF
- TRBV27 CASSRISWNTEAFF
- TRBV6-5 CASKIDFANEKLFF
TRBD1 TRBV4-1 CASSQVGTANNEQFF
- TRBV4-1 CASSTHLSYEQYF
TRBD1 TRBV20-1 CSTRTGGPNIQYF
TRBD2 TRBV11-2 CASSWTSGTNTDTQYF
TRBD2 TRBV7-2 CASSPTRGLAGGYEQYF
- TRBV6-2/TRBV6-3 CASTHSEGKTGNEQFF